The clone carrying this TCR beta chain was observed a single time. The antigen is undetermined. CDR1 is MNHEY, CDR2 SVGAGI, per germline. J was trimmed by 9 bases and V by 8 bases; bases with no gene match: 16. This CDR3 is 15 amino acids long. The data derive from a study of post-analysis software for immune sequencing data. Study results and limitations: The study found TRBV5-6, TRBV5-1 and TRBV20-1 among a few TRBV segments more frequent in patients than controls.

cDNA libraries of TCR beta carried unique molecular identifiers. TCRdb used MiXCR to reprocess the PCR reads, holding one entry per CDR3 protein. The sample lists some 700,000 distinct CDR3 sequences, 55% to 70% occurring once. This clonotype originated in a girl aged 2-9 years with multiple sclerosis. The gene calls are TRBV6-5 and TRBJ2-3; 8 nucleotides line up with TRBD1. The specimen sequenced was blood. The CDR3 loop reads CASAQRTGRMSTQYF. The CDR3 bases are TGTGCCAGCGCCCAACGGACAGGGCGTATGTCCACGCAGTATTTT.